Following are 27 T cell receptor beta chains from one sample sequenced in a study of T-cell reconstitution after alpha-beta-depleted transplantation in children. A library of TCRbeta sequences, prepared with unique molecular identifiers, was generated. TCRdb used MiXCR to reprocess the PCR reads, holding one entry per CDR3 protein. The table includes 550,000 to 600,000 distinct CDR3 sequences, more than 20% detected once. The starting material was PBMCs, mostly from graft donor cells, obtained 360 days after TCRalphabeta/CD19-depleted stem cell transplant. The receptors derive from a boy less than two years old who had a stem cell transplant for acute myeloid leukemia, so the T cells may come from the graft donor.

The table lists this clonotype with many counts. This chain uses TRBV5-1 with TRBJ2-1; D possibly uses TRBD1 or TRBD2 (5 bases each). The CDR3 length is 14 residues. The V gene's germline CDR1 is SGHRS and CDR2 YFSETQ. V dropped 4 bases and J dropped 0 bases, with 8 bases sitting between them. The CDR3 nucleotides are TGCGCCAGCAGCAAGGGGACCTCCTACAATGAGCAGTTCTTC. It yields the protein CASSKGTSYNEQFF.

The CDR3 protein is CASSHRTSGGWNEQFF. CDR3 coding DNA: TGTGCCAGCAGTCACAGGACTAGCGGGGGCTGGAATGAGCAGTTCTTC. The J gene is TRBJ2-1, the V gene TRBV6-2 or TRBV6-3, with 13 bases identical to TRBD2. After removal of 5 bases from V and 7 bases from J, the junction contained 8 bases not matched to a gene. The CDR3 totals 16 residues. The germline V gene encodes CDR1 MNHEY and CDR2 SVGEGT.

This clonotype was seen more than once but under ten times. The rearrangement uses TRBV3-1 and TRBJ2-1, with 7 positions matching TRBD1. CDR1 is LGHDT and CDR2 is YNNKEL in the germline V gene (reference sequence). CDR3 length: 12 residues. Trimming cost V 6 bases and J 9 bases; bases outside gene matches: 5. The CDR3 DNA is TGTGCCAGCAGTGAACAGGGGATTGAGCAGTTCTTC. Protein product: CASSEQGIEQFF.

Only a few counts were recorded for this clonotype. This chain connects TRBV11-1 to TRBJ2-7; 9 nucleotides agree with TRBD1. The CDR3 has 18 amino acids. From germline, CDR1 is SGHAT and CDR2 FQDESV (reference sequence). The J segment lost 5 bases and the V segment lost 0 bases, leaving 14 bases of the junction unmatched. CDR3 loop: CASSLATFRDRVTHEQYF. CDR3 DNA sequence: TGTGCCAGCAGCTTAGCCACCTTCCGGGACAGGGTTACCCACGAGCAGTACTTC.

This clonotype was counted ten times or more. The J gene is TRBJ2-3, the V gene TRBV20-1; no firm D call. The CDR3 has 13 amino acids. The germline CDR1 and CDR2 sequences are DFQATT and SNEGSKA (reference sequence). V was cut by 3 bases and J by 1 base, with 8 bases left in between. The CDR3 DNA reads TGCAGTGCTAGTTTCGCAGGCACAGATACGCAGTATTTT. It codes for CSASFAGTDTQYF.

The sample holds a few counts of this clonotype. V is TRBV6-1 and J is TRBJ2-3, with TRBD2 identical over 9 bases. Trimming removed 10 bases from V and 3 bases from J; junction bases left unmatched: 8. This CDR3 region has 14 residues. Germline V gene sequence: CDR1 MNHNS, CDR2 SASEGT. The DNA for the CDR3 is TGTGCCACGACCCGCGGGGGGGTGACAGATACGCAGTATTTT. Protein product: CATTRGGVTDTQYF.

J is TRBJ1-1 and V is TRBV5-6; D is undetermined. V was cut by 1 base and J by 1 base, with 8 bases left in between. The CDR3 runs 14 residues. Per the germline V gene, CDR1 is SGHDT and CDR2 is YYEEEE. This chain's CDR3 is CASSLFNTNTEAFF. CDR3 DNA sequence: TGTGCCAGCAGCTTGTTTAACACGAACACTGAAGCTTTCTTT.

CDR3 protein: CASSHTKGGGRTQYF. Here the CDR3 DNA reads TGTGCCAGCAGCCACACCAAGGGCGGGGGGAGGACCCAGTACTTC. J is TRBJ2-5 and V is TRBV7-2; TRBD2 aligns across 8 bases. Germline V gene data show CDR1 as SGHTA and CDR2 as FQGNSA. V lost 5 bases to trimming and J lost 7 bases; unmatched junction nucleotides: 12. The CDR3 spans 15 residues.

CDR3 DNA sequence: TGCAGCGTTCAAGCGGGGGGGCTCGAGTTCTTC. It specifies CSVQAGGLEFF. The V gene is TRBV29-1, the J gene TRBJ2-1; 10 bases match TRBD2. CDR1 is SQVTM and CDR2 is ANQGSEA in the germline V gene. The CDR3 totals 11 residues. J was trimmed by 14 bases and V by 5 bases; bases with no gene match: 6.

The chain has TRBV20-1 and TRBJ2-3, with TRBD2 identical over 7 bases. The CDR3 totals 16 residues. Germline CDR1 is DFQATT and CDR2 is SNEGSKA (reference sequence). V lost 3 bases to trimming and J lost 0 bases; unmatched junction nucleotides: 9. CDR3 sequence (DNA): TGCAGTGCTAGCTCGCTGGGGGGGTCTAGCACAGATACGCAGTATTTT. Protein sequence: CSASSLGGSSTDTQYF.

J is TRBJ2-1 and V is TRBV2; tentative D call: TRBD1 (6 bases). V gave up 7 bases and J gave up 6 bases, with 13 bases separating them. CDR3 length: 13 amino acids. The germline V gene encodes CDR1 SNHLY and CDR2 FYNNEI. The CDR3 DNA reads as TGTGCCAGCAAGGGGGTGTCAAGCAATGAGCAGTTCTTC. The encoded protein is CASKGVSSNEQFF.

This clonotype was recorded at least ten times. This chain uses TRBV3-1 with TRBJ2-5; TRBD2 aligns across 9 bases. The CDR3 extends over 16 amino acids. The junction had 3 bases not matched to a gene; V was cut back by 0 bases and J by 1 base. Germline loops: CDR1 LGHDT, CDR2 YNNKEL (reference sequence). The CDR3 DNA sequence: TGTGCCAGCAGCCAAGAGGAGCGGGGGGTCCAAGAGACCCAGTACTTC. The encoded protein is CASSQEERGVQETQYF.

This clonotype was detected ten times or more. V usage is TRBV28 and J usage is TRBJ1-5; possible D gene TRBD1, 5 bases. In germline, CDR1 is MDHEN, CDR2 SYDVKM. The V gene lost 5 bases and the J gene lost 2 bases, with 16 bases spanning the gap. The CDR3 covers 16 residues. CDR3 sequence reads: CASSAPRGAGNQPQHF. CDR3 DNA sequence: TGTGCCAGCAGTGCGCCAAGGGGAGCGGGCAATCAGCCCCAGCATTTT.

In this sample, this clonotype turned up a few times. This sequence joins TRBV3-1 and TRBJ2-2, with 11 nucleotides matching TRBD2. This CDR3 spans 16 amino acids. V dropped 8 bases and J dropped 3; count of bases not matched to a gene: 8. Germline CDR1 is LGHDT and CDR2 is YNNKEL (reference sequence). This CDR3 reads CASRSGGAMDTGELFF. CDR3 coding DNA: TGTGCCAGCCGTAGCGGGGGGGCCATGGACACCGGGGAGCTGTTTTTT.

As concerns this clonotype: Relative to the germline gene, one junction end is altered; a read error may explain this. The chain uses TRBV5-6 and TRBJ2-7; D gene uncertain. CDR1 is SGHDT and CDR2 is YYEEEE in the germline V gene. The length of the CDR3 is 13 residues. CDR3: CAISSAGVNEQYF. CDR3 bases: TGTGCCATCAGCTCCGCCGGAGTCAACGAGCAGTACTTC.

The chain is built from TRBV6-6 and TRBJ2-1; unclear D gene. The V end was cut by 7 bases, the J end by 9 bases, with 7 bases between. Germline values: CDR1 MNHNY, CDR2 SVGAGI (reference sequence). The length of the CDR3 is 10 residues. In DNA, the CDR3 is TGTGCCAGCAATGATGTTGAGCAGTTCTTC. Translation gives CASNDVEQFF.

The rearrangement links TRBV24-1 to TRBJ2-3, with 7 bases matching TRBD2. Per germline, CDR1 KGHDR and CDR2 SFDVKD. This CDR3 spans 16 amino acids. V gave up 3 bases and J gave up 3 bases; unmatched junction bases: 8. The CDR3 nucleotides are TGTGCCACCAGTGATCCCCTAGCGGTGAAGACAGATACGCAGTATTTT. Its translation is CATSDPLAVKTDTQYF.

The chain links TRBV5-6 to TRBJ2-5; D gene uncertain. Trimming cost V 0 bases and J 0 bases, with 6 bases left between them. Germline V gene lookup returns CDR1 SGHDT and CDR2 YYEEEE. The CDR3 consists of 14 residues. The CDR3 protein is CASSLAIDQETQYF. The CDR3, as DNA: TGTGCCAGCAGCTTGGCCATTGACCAAGAGACCCAGTACTTC.

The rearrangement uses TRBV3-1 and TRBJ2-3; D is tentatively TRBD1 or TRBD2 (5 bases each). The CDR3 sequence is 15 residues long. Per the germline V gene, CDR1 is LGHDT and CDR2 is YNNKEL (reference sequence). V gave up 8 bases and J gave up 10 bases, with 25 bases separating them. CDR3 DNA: TGTGCCAGCGCCCCGGGACCCCGACTTTTCGACCCGCAGTATTTT. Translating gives CASAPGPRLFDPQYF.

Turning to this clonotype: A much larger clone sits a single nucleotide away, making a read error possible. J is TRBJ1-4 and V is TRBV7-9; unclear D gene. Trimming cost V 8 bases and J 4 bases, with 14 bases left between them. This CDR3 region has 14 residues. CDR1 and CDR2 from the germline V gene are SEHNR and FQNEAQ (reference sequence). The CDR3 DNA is TGTGCCAGCGGCCCTGAAGGATTTAATGAAAAACTGTTTTTT. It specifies CASGPEGFNEKLFF.

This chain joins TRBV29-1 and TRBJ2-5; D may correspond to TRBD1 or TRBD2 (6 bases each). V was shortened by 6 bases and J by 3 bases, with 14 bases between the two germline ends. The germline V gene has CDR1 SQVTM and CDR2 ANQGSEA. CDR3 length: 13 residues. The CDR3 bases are TGCAGCGTAAGGGGGGTTTCTAAAGAGACCCAGTACTTC. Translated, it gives CSVRGVSKETQYF. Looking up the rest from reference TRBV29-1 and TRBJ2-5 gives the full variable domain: SAVISQKPSRDICQRGTSLTIQCQVDSQVTMMFWYRQQPGQSLTLIATANQGSEATYESGFVIDKFPISRPNLTFSTLTVSNMSPEDSSIYLCSVRGVSKETQYFGPGTRLLVL.

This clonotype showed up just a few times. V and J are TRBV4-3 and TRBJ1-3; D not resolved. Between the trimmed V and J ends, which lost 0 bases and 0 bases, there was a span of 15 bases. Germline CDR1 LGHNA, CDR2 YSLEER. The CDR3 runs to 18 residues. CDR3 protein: CASSQDNPVTFSGNTIYF. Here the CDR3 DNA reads TGCGCCAGCAGCCAAGATAATCCGGTTACTTTCTCTGGAAACACCATATATTTT.

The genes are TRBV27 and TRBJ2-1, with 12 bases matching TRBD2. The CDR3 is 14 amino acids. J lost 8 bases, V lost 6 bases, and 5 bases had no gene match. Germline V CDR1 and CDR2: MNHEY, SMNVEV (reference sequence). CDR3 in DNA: TGTGCCAGCAGAGTCCTAGCGGGGGGGGATGAGCAGTTCTTC. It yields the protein CASRVLAGGDEQFF.

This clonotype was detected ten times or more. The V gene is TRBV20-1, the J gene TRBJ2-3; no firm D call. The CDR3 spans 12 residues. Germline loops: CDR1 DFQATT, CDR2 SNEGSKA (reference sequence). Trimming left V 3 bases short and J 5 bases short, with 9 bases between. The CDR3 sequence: CSASPAEDTQYF. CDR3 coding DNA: TGCAGTGCTAGTCCGGCCGAAGATACGCAGTATTTT.

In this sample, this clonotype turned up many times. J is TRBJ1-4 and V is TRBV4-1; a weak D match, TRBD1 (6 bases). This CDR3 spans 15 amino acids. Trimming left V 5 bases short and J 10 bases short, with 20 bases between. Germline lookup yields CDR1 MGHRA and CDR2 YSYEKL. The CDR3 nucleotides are TGCGCCAGCAGCTCCCGGACAGTCCAACAGGGAAAACTGTTTTTT. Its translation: CASSSRTVQQGKLFF.

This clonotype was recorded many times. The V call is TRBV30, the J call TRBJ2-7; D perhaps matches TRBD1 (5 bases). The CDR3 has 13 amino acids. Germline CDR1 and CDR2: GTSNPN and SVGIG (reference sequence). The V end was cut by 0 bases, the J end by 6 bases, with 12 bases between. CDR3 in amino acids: CAWSVSGPGEQYF. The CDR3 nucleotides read TGTGCCTGGAGTGTTTCAGGGCCAGGCGAGCAGTACTTC.

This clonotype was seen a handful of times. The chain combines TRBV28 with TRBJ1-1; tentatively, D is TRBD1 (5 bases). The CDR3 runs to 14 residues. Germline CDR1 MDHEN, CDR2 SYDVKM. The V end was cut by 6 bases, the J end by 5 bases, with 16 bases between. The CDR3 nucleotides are TGTGCCAGCAGCTATCCTCGGGGGAGGACTGAAGCTTTCTTT. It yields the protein CASSYPRGRTEAFF.